Presented here are 20 T cell receptor beta chains from one specimen sequenced in a study of blood T cell repertoires in COVID-19. Clones were read by immunoSEQ multiplex PCR, and TCRdb kept only the in-frame ones, dropping some. The sample holds about 180,000 clones, about 83% seen once. Specimen: PBMCs or T cells enriched from blood (not recorded which). These receptors originate from a woman aged 25 to 39 who had recovered from COVID-19.

The chain joins TRBV11-1 to TRBJ2-3; D call uncertain. V gave up 3 bases and J gave up 3 bases, with 4 bases separating them. Germline lookup yields CDR1 SGHAT and CDR2 FQDESV (reference sequence). CDR3 size: 12 residues. The CDR3 DNA reads TGTGCCAGCAGCTTCACTACAGATACGCAGTATTTT. It codes for CASSFTTDTQYF.

This sequence joins TRBV30 and TRBJ2-7; 7 nucleotides align to TRBD1. Germline lookup yields CDR1 GTSNPN and CDR2 SVGIG (reference sequence). V dropped 1 base and J dropped 4; count of bases not matched to a gene: 7. The CDR3 has 14 residues. The CDR3 DNA sequence: TGTGCCTGGAGTGGGGCGGCCAGGGGGTACGAGCAGTACTTC. Its translation: CAWSGAARGYEQYF.

The chain combines TRBV3-1 (or the pseudogene TRBV3-2) with TRBJ2-1, with 8 bases that match TRBD2. The germline CDR1 and CDR2 sequences are LGHDT and YNNKEL (reference sequence). J gave up 5 bases and V 4 bases, and 4 bases lay outside the gene matches. There are 14 residues in the CDR3. The DNA for the CDR3 is TGTGCCAGCAGCCCCCCGGGAGGGGACAATGAGCAGTTCTTC. Translation gives CASSPPGGDNEQFF.

V usage is TRBV3-1 (or the pseudogene TRBV3-2) and J usage is TRBJ2-7; 7 positions agree with TRBD2. Germline CDR1 and CDR2: LGHDT and YNNKEL (reference sequence). The trim removed 4 bases at V and 11 bases at J, leaving 11 bases unmatched. The CDR3 contains 13 residues. The CDR3 spells CASSPGRAGPKYF. The CDR3 coding sequence is TGTGCCAGCAGCCCGGGTCGAGCGGGGCCAAAGTACTTC.

The J gene is TRBJ2-7, the V gene TRBV7-2; 9 bases fit TRBD1. V lost 4 bases to trimming and J lost 5 bases; unmatched junction nucleotides: 3. The CDR3 loop spans 13 amino acids. Germline lookup yields CDR1 SGHTA and CDR2 FQGNSA. The CDR3 nucleotides read TGTGCCAGCAGCTCGAGGACAGGGGACGAGCAGTACTTC. Amino acids: CASSSRTGDEQYF.

This sequence joins TRBV4-1 and TRBJ2-5; the D is unclear. The V end was cut by 1 base, the J end by 4 bases, with 7 bases between. CDR1 and CDR2 from the germline V gene are MGHRA and YSYEKL. There are 13 residues in the CDR3. The CDR3 nucleotides read TGCGCCAGCAGCCAAGCCCCCTCAGAGACCCAGTACTTC. Its translation is CASSQAPSETQYF.

The rearrangement uses TRBV7-2 and TRBJ2-7; weak D call: TRBD2 (7 bases). The CDR3 is 13 amino acids. Between the trimmed V and J ends, which lost 1 base and 4 bases, there was a span of 8 bases. The germline V gene has CDR1 SGHTA and CDR2 FQGNSA. In DNA, the CDR3 is TGTGCCAGCAGCTTAGAGGGGGGGTACGAGCAGTACTTC. Its protein is CASSLEGGYEQYF.

V gene TRBV21-1 combines with J gene TRBJ2-6; no DNA check was done on the table's D call, TRBD2. TRBV21-1 is labeled a pseudogene. The CDR3 sequence is 16 residues long. This CDR3 reads CASSSRGGTGANVLTF. For the CDR3, the DNA is TGTGCCAGCAGCTCCCGCGGGGGGACTGGGGCCAACGTCCTGACTTTC.

The chain combines TRBV3-1 (or the pseudogene TRBV3-2) with TRBJ1-2; perhaps TRBD1 as D (6 bases). V lost 2 bases to trimming and J lost 0 bases, with 7 bases between them. Germline CDR1 is LGHDT and CDR2 is YNNKEL (reference sequence). The CDR3 covers 14 residues. As DNA, the CDR3 is TGTGCCAGCAGCCAAACAGGGACTAACTATGGCTACACCTTC. As protein: CASSQTGTNYGYTF.

This chain links TRBV7-9 with TRBJ2-5; 9 nucleotides agree with TRBD2. This CDR3 contains 14 residues. Germline V gives CDR1 SEHNR, CDR2 FQNEAQ (reference sequence). Unmatched junction bases numbered 3, after V lost 2 bases and J lost 5 bases. As DNA, the CDR3 is TGTGCCAGCAGCTTAATAGCGGGAGATGAGACCCAGTACTTC. Amino acid sequence: CASSLIAGDETQYF.

The chain carries TRBV11-2 and TRBJ2-7, with no clear D. With 3 bases removed from V and 1 base from J, the gap between germline ends came to 13 bases. This CDR3 contains 15 residues. Germline CDR1 is SGHAT and CDR2 is FQNNGV. The CDR3 here is CASSLGMQASYEQYF. CDR3 in DNA: TGTGCCAGCAGCTTGGGCATGCAAGCATCCTACGAGCAGTACTTC.

The chain carries TRBV29-1 and TRBJ2-3, with 7 bases aligning to TRBD1. In germline, CDR1 is SQVTM, CDR2 ANQGSEA. Unmatched junction bases numbered 8, after V lost 7 bases and J lost 4 bases. This CDR3 spans 13 amino acids. CDR3 region: CSGRGGWADTQYF. The DNA for the CDR3 is TGCAGCGGACGAGGGGGCTGGGCAGATACGCAGTATTTT.

The chain combines TRBV19 with TRBJ1-2; 7 nucleotides line up with TRBD1. Losses at the gene ends were 5 bases for V and 8 bases for J; bases not matched to a gene: 23. The CDR3 extends over 18 amino acids. CDR1 LNHDA and CDR2 SQIVND come from the germline V gene (reference sequence). DNA for the CDR3: TGTGCCAGTAGTCAACAACTCCCCGACAGGGCCGGATGGTCGGGCTACACCTTC. Amino acid sequence: CASSQQLPDRAGWSGYTF.

The chain links TRBV4-2 to TRBJ1-1; maybe TRBD1 (5 bases). Germline-derived CDR1 and CDR2 are LGHNA and YNFKEQ. The CDR3 is 16 amino acids. Trimming cost V 4 bases and J 3 bases, with 18 bases left between them. CDR3 sequence reads: CASSPSVGGLDTEAFF. CDR3 sequence (DNA): TGTGCCAGCAGCCCTTCAGTGGGGGGATTGGACACTGAAGCTTTCTTT.

The genes are TRBV19 and TRBJ1-1, with a possible D match to TRBD1 (5 bases). The length of the CDR3 is 14 residues. CDR1 is LNHDA and CDR2 is SQIVND in the germline V gene (reference sequence). Trimming pared 3 bases from V and 1 base from J, leaving 9 bases between. This CDR3 reads CASSIGGRNTEAFF. The CDR3 DNA reads as TGTGCCAGTAGTATTGGGGGGAGGAACACTGAAGCTTTCTTT.

The chain combines TRBV7-9 with TRBJ2-7; TRBD2 matches at 7 bases. The CDR3 has 15 residues. V was pared by 2 bases and J by 4 bases, with 8 bases of the junction left unmatched. From germline, CDR1 is SEHNR and CDR2 FQNEAQ (reference sequence). CDR3 coding DNA: TGTGCCAGCAGCTTATTCGAGGGAGGGAGATACGAGCAGTACTTC. It translates to CASSLFEGGRYEQYF.

This clone was counted a single time. The gene calls are TRBV5-1 and TRBJ1-1; 8 nucleotides agree with TRBD1. Germline CDR1 is SGHRS and CDR2 is YFSETQ. Germline trimming cut 3 bases from V and 2 bases from J; bases unmatched to any gene: 3. This CDR3 region has 14 residues. The CDR3 protein is CASSYGQGNTEAFF. The DNA for the CDR3 is TGCGCCAGCAGCTACGGACAGGGTAACACTGAAGCTTTCTTT.

This chain connects TRBV6-5 to TRBJ2-7, with a possible D match to TRBD2 (6 bases). Germline loops: CDR1 MNHEY, CDR2 SVGAGI. This CDR3 has 14 amino acids. V was shortened by 2 bases and J by 5 bases, with 13 bases between the two germline ends. The chain's CDR3 is CASSYGGIGHEQYF. In DNA form, the CDR3 reads TGTGCCAGCAGTTACGGCGGGATAGGCCACGAGCAGTACTTC.

V usage is TRBV19 and J usage is TRBJ1-4, with 10 bases lining up with TRBD1. V dropped 2 bases and J dropped 7; count of bases not matched to a gene: 4. The CDR3 extends over 15 amino acids. The germline V gene has CDR1 LNHDA and CDR2 SQIVND (reference sequence). CDR3 coding DNA: TGTGCCAGTAGTATAATAGGACAGGGGGGTGAAAAACTGTTTTTT. As protein: CASSIIGQGGEKLFF.

V and J are TRBV10-3 and TRBJ2-1, with D perhaps matching TRBD2 (5 bases). V was cut by 4 bases and J by 3 bases, with 13 bases left in between. The CDR3 is made up of 15 amino acids. CDR1 is ENHRY and CDR2 is SYGVKD in the germline V gene. CDR3 DNA: TGTGCCATCAGTGTAAGCGGAGGCGACTACAATGAGCAGTTCTTC. This codes for CAISVSGGDYNEQFF.